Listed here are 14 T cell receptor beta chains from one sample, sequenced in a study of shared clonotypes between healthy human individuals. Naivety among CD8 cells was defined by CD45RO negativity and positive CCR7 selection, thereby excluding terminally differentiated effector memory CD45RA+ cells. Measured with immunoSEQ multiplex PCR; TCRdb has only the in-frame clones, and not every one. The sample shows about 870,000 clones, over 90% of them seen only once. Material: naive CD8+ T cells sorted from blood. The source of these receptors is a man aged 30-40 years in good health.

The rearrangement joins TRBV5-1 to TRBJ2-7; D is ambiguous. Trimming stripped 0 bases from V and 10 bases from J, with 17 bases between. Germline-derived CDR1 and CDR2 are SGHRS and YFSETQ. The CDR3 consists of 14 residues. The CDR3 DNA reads TGCGCCAGCAGCTTGGCCCTCCCGAAAAAAGAACAGTACTTC. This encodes CASSLALPKKEQYF.

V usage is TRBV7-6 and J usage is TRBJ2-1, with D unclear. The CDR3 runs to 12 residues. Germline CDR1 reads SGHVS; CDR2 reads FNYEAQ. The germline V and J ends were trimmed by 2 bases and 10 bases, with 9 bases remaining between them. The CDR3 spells CASSLNSDEQFF. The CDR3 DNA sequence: TGTGCCAGCAGCTTAAATTCTGACGAGCAGTTCTTC.

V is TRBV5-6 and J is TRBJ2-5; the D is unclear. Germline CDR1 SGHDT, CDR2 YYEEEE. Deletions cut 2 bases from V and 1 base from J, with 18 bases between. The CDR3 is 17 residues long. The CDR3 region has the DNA TGTGCCAGCAGCTTTAACTTCGCTCTTGGGGTCCAAGAGACCCAGTACTTC. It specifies CASSFNFALGVQETQYF.

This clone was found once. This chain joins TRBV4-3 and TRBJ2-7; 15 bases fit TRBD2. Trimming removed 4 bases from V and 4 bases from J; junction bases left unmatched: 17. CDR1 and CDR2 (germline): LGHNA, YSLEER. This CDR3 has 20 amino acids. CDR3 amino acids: CASSLSHSGLAGGGAYEQYF. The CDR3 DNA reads TGCGCCAGCAGCCTATCTCATTCGGGACTAGCGGGAGGAGGAGCGTACGAGCAGTACTTC.

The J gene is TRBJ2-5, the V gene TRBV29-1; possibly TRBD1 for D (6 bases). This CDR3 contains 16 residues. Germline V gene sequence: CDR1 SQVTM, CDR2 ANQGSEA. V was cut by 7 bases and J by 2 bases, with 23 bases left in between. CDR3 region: CSASPRLLGGQETQYF. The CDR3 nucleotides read TGCAGCGCAAGTCCCCGCTTACTAGGGGGACAAGAGACCCAGTACTTC.

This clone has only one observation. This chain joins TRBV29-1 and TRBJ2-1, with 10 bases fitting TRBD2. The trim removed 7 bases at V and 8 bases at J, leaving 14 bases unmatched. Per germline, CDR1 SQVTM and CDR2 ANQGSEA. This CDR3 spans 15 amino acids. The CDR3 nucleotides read TGCAGCGCCAACAGGTTAGCGGGAGGTTGGTATGAGCAGTTCTTC. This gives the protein CSANRLAGGWYEQFF.

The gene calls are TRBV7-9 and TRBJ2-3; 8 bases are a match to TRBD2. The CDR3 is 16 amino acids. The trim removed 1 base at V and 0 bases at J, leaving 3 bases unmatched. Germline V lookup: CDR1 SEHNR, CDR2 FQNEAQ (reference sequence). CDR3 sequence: CASSLGTSGSTDTQYF. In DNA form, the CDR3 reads TGTGCCAGCAGCTTAGGAACTAGCGGTAGCACAGATACGCAGTATTTT.

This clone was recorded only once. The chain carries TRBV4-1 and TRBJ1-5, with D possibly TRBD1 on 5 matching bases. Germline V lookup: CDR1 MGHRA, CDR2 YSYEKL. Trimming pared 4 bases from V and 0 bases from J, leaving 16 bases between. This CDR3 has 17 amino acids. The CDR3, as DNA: TGCGCCAGCAGCCTTTCCGGGACCGACTATAGCAATCAGCCCCAGCATTTT. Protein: CASSLSGTDYSNQPQHF.

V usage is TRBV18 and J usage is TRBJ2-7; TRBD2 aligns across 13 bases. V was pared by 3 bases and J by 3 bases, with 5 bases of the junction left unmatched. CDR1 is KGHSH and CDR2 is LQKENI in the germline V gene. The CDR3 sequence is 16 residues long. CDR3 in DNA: TGTGCCAGCTCACCCAGACTAGCGGGAGGAATCTACGAGCAGTACTTC. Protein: CASSPRLAGGIYEQYF.

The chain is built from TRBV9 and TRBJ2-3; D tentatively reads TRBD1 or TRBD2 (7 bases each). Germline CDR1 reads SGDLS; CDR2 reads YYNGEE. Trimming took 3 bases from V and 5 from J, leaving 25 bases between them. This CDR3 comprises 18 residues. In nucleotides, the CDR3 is TGTGCCAGCAGCGCCGGGACAGATATAGCGGGCCTCATAGATACGCAGTATTTT. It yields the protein CASSAGTDIAGLIDTQYF.

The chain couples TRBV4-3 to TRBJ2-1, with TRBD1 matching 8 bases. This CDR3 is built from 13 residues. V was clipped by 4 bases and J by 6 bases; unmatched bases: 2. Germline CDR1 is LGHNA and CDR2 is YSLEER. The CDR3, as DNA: TGCGCCAGCAGCCCGGGACAGGTCAATGAGCAGTTCTTC. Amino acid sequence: CASSPGQVNEQFF.

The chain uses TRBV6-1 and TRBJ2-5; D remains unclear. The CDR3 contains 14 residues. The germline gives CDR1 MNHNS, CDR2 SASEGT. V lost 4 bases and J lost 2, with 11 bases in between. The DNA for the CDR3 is TGTGCCAGCAGTGGATTCAGGTGGCAAGAGACCCAGTACTTC. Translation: CASSGFRWQETQYF.

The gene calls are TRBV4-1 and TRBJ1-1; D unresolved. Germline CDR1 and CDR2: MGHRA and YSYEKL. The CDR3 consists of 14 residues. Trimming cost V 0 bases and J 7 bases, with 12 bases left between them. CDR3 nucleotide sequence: TGCGCCAGCAGCCAAGATGGAGGGCCGGATGAAGCTTTCTTT. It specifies CASSQDGGPDEAFF.

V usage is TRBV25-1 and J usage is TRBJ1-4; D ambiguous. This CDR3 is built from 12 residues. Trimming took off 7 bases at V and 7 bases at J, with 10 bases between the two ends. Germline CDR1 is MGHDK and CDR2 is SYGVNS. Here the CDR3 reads CASTGISEKLFF. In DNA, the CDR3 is TGTGCCAGCACGGGAATCAGTGAAAAACTGTTTTTT.